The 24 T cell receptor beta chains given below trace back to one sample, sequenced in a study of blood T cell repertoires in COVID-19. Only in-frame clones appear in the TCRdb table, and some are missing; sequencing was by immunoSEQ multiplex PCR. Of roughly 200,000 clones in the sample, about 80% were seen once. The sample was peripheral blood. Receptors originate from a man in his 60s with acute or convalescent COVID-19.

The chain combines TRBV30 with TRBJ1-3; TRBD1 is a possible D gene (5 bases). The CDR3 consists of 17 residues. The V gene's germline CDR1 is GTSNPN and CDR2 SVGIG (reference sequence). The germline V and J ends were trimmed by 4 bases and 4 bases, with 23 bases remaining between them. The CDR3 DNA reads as TGTGCCTGGATGTCCCACGAAGTACCGGGGGTCGGAAACACCATATATTTT. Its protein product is CAWMSHEVPGVGNTIYF.

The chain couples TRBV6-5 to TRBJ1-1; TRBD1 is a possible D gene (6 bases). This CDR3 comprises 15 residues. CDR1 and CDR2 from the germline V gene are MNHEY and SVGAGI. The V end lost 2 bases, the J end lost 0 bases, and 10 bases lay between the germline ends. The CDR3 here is CASSYGGTMNTEAFF. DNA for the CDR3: TGTGCCAGCAGTTACGGGGGCACCATGAACACTGAAGCTTTCTTT.

CDR3 loop: CASSVAGRDNGYTF. The CDR3 DNA reads as TGTGCCAGCAGCGTAGCGGGACGGGACAATGGCTACACCTTC. The chain carries TRBV9 and TRBJ1-2, with D maybe TRBD1 (6 bases). Germline CDR1 SGDLS, CDR2 YYNGEE. This CDR3 has 14 residues. V lost 0 bases and J 6 bases, leaving 12 bases between the germline ends.

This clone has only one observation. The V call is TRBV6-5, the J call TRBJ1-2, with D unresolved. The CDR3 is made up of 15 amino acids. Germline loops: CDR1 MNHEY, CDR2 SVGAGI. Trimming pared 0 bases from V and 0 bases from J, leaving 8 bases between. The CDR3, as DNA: TGTGCCAGCAGTTACTCTGCCTTAGCTAACTATGGCTACACCTTC. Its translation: CASSYSALANYGYTF.

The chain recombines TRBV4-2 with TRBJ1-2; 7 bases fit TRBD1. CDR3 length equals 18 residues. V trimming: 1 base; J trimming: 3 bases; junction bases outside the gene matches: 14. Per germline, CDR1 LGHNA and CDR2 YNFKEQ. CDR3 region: CASSQVIRGGAGDYGYTF. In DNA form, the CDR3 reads TGTGCCAGCAGCCAAGTGATTAGAGGGGGCGCAGGCGACTATGGCTACACCTTC.

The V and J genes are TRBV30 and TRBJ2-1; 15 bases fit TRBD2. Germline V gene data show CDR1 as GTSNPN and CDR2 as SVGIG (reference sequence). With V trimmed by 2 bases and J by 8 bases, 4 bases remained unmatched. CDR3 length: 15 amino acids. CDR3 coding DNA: TGTGCCTGGAGTCTCGGACTAGCGGGGGGGGATGAGCAGTTCTTC. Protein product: CAWSLGLAGGDEQFF.

CDR3 DNA: TGTGCCAGCAGCGCTACAGGGTTCGGGTATGGCTACACCTTC. Translating it yields CASSATGFGYGYTF. This chain joins TRBV13 and TRBJ1-2; D is possibly TRBD1 (6 bases). Germline V lookup: CDR1 PRHDT, CDR2 FYEKMQ (reference sequence). V was pared by 5 bases and J by 5 bases, with 15 bases between. There are 14 residues in the CDR3.

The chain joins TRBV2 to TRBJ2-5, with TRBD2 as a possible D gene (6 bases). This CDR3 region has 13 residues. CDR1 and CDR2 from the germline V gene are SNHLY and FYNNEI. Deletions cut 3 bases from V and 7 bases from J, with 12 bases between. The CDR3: CASSETTGGTQYF. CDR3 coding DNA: TGTGCCAGCAGTGAGACAACCGGGGGGACCCAGTACTTC.

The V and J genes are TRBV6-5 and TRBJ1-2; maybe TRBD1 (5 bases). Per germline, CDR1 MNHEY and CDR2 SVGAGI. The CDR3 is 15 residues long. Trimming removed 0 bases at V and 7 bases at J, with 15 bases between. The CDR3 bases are TGTGCCAGCAGTTACTCGAAGGGGCGCCGTAGTGGCTACACCTTC. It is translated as CASSYSKGRRSGYTF.

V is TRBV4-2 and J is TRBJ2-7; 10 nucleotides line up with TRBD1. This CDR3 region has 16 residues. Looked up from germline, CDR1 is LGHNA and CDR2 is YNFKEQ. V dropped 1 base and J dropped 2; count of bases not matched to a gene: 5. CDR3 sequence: CASSQGFGTGAYEQYF. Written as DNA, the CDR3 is TGTGCCAGCAGCCAAGGATTCGGGACAGGGGCCTACGAGCAGTACTTC.

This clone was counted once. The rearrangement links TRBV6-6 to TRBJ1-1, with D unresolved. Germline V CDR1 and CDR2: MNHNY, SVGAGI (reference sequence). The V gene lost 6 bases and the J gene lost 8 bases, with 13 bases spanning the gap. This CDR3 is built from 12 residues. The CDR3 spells CASRSLESEAFF. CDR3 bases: TGTGCCAGCAGGTCTCTTGAGTCCGAAGCTTTCTTT.

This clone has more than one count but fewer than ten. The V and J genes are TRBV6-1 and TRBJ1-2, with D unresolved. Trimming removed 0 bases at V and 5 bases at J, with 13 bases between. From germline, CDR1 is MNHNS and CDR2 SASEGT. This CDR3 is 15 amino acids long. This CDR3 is CASSEARAQLYGYTF. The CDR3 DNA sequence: TGTGCCAGCAGTGAAGCGAGGGCACAGCTATATGGCTACACCTTC.

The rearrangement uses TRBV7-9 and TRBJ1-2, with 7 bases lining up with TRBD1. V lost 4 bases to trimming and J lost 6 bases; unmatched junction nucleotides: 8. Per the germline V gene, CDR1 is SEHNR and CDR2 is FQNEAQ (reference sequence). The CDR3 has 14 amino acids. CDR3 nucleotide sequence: TGTGCCAGCAGCTCCCCCGACAGGGTGCATGGCTACACCTTC. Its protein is CASSSPDRVHGYTF.

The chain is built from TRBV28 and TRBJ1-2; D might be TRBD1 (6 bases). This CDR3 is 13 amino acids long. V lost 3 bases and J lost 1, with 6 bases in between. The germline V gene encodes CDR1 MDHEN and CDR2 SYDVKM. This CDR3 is CASSLDSNYGYTF. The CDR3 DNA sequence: TGTGCCAGCAGTTTGGACAGTAACTATGGCTACACCTTC.

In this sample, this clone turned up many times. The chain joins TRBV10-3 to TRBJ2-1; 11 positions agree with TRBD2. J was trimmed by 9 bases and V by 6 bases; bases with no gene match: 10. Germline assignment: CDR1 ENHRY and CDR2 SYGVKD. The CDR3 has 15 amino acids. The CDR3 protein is CAISQLAGVEGEQFF. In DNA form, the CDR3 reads TGTGCCATCAGCCAACTAGCGGGAGTTGAGGGTGAGCAGTTCTTC.

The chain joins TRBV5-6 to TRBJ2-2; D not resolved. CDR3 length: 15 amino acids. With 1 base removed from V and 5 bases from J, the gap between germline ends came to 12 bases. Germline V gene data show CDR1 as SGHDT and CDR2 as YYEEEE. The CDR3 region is CASSLPGSVTGELFF. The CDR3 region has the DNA TGTGCCAGCAGCTTGCCCGGGTCGGTAACCGGGGAGCTGTTTTTT. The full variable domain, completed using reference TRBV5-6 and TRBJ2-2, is DAGVTQSPTHLIKTRGQQVTLRCSPKSGHDTVSWYQQALGQGPQFIFQYYEEEERQRGNFPDRFSGHQFPNYSSELNVNALLLGDSALYLCASSLPGSVTGELFFGEGSRLTVL.

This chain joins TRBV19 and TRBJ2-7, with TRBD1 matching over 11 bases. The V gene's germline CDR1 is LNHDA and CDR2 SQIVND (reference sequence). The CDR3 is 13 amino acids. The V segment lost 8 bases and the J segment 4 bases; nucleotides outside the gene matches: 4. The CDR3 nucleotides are TGTGCCAGTGGGGACAGGGGGGCTTACGAGCAGTACTTC. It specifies CASGDRGAYEQYF. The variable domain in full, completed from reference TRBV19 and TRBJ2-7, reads DGGITQSPKYLFRKEGQNVTLSCEQNLNHDAMYWYRQDPGQGLRLIYYSQIVNDFQKGDIAEGYSVSREKKESFPLTVTSAQKNPTAFYLCASGDRGAYEQYFGPGTRLTVT.

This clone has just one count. The CDR3 loop reads CASSLVGQGPNEKLFF. CDR3 nucleotides: TGTGCCAGCAGCTTGGTGGGACAGGGCCCTAATGAAAAACTGTTTTTT. V is TRBV5-5 and J is TRBJ1-4, with 9 bases matching TRBD1. The CDR3 is 16 amino acids. The junction had 3 bases not matched to a gene; V was cut back by 0 bases and J by 3 bases. Germline V gene sequence: CDR1 SGHKS, CDR2 YYEKEE (reference sequence).

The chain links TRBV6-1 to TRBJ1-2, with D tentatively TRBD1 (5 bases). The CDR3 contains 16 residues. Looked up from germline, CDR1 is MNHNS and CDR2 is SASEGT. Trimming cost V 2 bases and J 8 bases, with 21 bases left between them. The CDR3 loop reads CASSENDSNDIGGYTF. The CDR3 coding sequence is TGTGCCAGCAGTGAAAATGACAGTAATGATATTGGCGGCTACACCTTC.

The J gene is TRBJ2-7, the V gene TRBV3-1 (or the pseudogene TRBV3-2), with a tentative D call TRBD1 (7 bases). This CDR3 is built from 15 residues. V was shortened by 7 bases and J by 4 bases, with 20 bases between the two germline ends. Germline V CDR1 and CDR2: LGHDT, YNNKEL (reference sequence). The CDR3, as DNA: TGTGCCAGCACCCTCTCTGGCTCAGGGGGGTACGAGCAGTACTTC. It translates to CASTLSGSGGYEQYF.

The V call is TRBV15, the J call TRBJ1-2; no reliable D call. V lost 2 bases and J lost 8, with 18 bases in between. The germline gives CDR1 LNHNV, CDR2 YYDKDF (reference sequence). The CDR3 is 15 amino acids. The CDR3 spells CATSRRVSGRKGYTF. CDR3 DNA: TGTGCCACCAGCAGAAGGGTCTCCGGGAGGAAAGGCTACACCTTC.

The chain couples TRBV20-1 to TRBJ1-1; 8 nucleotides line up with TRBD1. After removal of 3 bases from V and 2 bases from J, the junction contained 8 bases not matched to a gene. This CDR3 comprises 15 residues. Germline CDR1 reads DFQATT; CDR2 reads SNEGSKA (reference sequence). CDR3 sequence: CSASLAGGDNTEAFF. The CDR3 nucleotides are TGCAGTGCTAGTCTGGCAGGGGGCGATAACACTGAAGCTTTCTTT.

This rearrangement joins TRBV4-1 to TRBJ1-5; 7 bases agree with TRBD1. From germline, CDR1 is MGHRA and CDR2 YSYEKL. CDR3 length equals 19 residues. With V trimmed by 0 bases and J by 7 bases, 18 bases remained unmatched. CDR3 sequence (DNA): TGCGCCAGCAGCCAAGATGAGGGGCAGGGGGTCTTCGGTCGGCAGCCCCAGCATTTT. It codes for CASSQDEGQGVFGRQPQHF.

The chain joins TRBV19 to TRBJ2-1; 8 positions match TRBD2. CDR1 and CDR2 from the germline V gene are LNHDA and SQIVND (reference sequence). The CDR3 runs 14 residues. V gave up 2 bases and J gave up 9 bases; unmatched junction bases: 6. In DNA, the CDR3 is TGTGCCAGTAGTATAACATATAGCGGGGCTGAGCAGTTCTTC. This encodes CASSITYSGAEQFF.